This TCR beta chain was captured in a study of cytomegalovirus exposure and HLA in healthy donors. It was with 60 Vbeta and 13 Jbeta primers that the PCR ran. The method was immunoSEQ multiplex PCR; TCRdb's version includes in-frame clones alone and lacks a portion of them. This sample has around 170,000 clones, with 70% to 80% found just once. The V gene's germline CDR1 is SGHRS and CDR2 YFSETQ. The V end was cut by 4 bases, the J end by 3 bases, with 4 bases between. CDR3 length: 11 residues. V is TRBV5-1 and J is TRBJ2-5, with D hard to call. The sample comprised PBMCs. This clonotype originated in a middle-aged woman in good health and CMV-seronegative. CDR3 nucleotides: TGCGCCAGCAGCGAGAAAGAGACCCAGTACTTC. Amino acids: CASSEKETQYF.